These 3 T cell receptor beta chains were sequenced from one sample in a study of early T cells in non-severe SARS-CoV-2 infection. TCRdb processed the 5' RACE reads anew with MiXCR; each CDR3 protein has one entry. The repertoire holds more than 65,000 distinct CDR3 sequences, around 12% seen once, with roughly 1.3% in the top ten. The source material was whole blood. These receptors were obtained from an adult who was a healthcare worker with PCR-confirmed SARS-CoV-2 infection or an uninfected control (not recorded which).

The chain links TRBV7-6 to TRBJ2-1; no reliable D call. The CDR3 runs to 13 residues. CDR1 and CDR2 from the germline V gene are SGHVS and FNYEAQ. V was clipped by 5 bases and J by 0 bases, with 5 bases between them. The CDR3 DNA sequence: TGTGCCAGCAGCATGAACTCCTACAATGAGCAGTTCTTC. Its translation: CASSMNSYNEQFF.

This clonotype came up many times. The chain combines TRBV27 with TRBJ1-2; D possibly corresponds to TRBD1 (5 bases). The CDR3 runs to 14 residues. The V and J ends lost 7 bases and 1 base respectively, with 13 bases between them. Germline V lookup: CDR1 MNHEY, CDR2 SMNVEV (reference sequence). For the CDR3, the DNA is TGTGCCAGCACCCAGGGAAGGGGTAACTATGGCTACACCTTC. Amino acid sequence: CASTQGRGNYGYTF.

This clonotype appeared many times. The chain has TRBV6-6 and TRBJ2-5; either TRBD1 or TRBD2 may fit D (6 bases each). The CDR3 is 14 amino acids. The germline V gene has CDR1 MNHNY and CDR2 SVGAGI (reference sequence). The ends were cut back, 6 bases at V and 4 bases at J, with 15 bases in the middle. For the CDR3, the DNA is TGTGCCAGCAGCCCTAGGGGGACTGGAGAGACCCAGTACTTC. It yields the protein CASSPRGTGETQYF.